This TCR beta chain was recovered during a study of blood T cell repertoires in COVID-19. Study details: Samples of COVID-19 (acute and convalescent) were obtained from the United States, Italy and Spain. PBMCs, B-cell-depleted T cells, or T cells provided the cDNA or gDNA that made up the material.

Authors' methods: Amplification of reference gene primers provided the estimated nucleated cell counts. Generated by immunoSEQ multiplex PCR, the TCRdb table keeps only in-frame clones and is missing some. V, J and clone size are those of that table, while D and trimming were read from the DNA. The repertoire consists of 150,000 to 200,000 clones, with about 85% occurring once and the leading ten covering about 1.2%. Germline CDR1 reads LGHNA; CDR2 reads YNFKEQ. The CDR3 covers 16 residues. V was pared by 5 bases and J by 4 bases, with 7 bases of the junction left unmatched. The V and J genes are TRBV4-2 and TRBJ1-4; 10 bases match TRBD1. The sample was peripheral blood. The sequence derives from a man aged 55-75 years who had recovered from COVID-19. CDR3 region: CASSARDRGLNEKLFF. CDR3 coding DNA: TGTGCCAGCAGCGCGCGGGACAGGGGTCTTAATGAAAAACTGTTTTTT.